What follows are 23 T cell receptor beta chains derived from one specimen sequenced in a study of blood T cells in healthy people across ages. Next came a second PCR, run for roughly 6 to 11 cycles, which used a sample-barcoded 5' primer along with a J-beta primer mix. A single record per CDR3 protein comes from TCRdb applying MiXCR to the 5' RACE reads. The sample has about 900,000 distinct CDR3 sequences; approximately 49% are singletons. Material for sequencing was blood. Receptors originate from a young man in good health.

This chain joins TRBV28 and TRBJ2-2; 7 positions agree with TRBD1. The length of the CDR3 is 15 residues. With 8 bases clipped from V and 5 bases from J, the junction kept 11 bases outside the gene matches. Germline V lookup: CDR1 MDHEN, CDR2 SYDVKM. This chain's CDR3 is CASRIGQVGTGELFF. For the CDR3, the DNA is TGTGCCAGCCGGATCGGACAGGTCGGAACCGGGGAGCTGTTTTTT.

In its sample, this clonotype was seen once. The chain is built from TRBV20-1 and TRBJ2-1; perhaps TRBD1 as D (6 bases). V was pared by 2 bases and J by 7 bases, with 15 bases between. This CDR3 is 14 amino acids long. Germline CDR1 DFQATT, CDR2 SNEGSKA (reference sequence). The CDR3 protein is CSARTPRGDNEQFF. For the CDR3, the DNA is TGCAGTGCTAGAACCCCCAGGGGAGATAATGAGCAGTTCTTC.

The chain combines TRBV7-9 with TRBJ1-1; D uncertain. CDR1 and CDR2 (germline): SEHNR, FQNEAQ (reference sequence). V lost 1 base to trimming and J lost 0 bases, with 9 bases between them. The CDR3 is 15 residues long. The CDR3 coding sequence is TGTGCCAGCAGCTTAGAGAGTGCCCTGAACACTGAAGCTTTCTTT. Its translation is CASSLESALNTEAFF.

V gene TRBV6-5 combines with J gene TRBJ2-3; 8 nucleotides match TRBD2. Looked up from germline, CDR1 is MNHEY and CDR2 is SVGAGI. The ends lost 8 bases at V and 2 bases at J; junction bases unmatched: 9. CDR3 size: 15 residues. Here the CDR3 reads CASCPGGGFTDTQYF. In DNA form, the CDR3 reads TGTGCCAGCTGCCCCGGGGGGGGTTTCACAGATACGCAGTATTTT.

This clonotype was found many times. The chain has TRBV4-3 and TRBJ2-1; no definite D call. V was pared by 0 bases and J by 10 bases, with 13 bases between. The germline gives CDR1 LGHNA, CDR2 YSLEER. The CDR3 sequence is 14 residues long. CDR3: CASSQDPWNQEQFF. The CDR3 DNA follows: TGCGCCAGCAGCCAAGATCCTTGGAACCAGGAGCAGTTCTTC.

This clonotype was seen a handful of times. The chain recombines TRBV24-1 with TRBJ2-1, with a possible D match to TRBD2 (6 bases). V lost 3 bases, J lost 3 bases, and 17 bases lay in between. This CDR3 comprises 17 residues. Germline V lookup: CDR1 KGHDR, CDR2 SFDVKD. CDR3 sequence: CATSDRSGGADYNEQFF. CDR3 nucleotides: TGTGCCACCAGTGATCGCAGCGGAGGGGCAGACTACAATGAGCAGTTCTTC.

The rearrangement joins TRBV27 to TRBJ2-7; D is possibly TRBD2 (5 bases). The CDR3 consists of 13 residues. Germline assignment: CDR1 MNHEY and CDR2 SMNVEV (reference sequence). The V and J ends lost 7 bases and 6 bases respectively, with 16 bases between them. DNA of the CDR3: TGTGCCAGCACGGCGGGCAATTTCGGCGAGCAGTACTTC. Protein product: CASTAGNFGEQYF.

Note on this clonotype: Compared with germline, one end of the junction differs, possibly owing to a read error. The chain employs TRBV7-9 and TRBJ1-5; no firm D call. The CDR3 extends over 12 amino acids. CDR1 and CDR2 from the germline V gene are SEHNR and FQNEAQ (reference sequence). Here the CDR3 reads CDSNQNNQPQHF. As DNA, the CDR3 is TGTGACAGCAACCAGAACAATCAGCCCCAGCATTTT. Based on the CDR3 plus reference TRBV7-9 and TRBJ1-5, the full variable domain is DTGVSQNPRHKITKRGQNVTFRCDPISEHNRLYWYRQTLGQGPEFLTYFQNEAQLEKSRLLSDRFSAERPKGSFSTLEIQRTEQGDSAMYLCDSNQNNQPQHFGDGTRLSIL.

This clonotype was seen a handful of times. The chain recombines TRBV28 with TRBJ1-2; tentative D call: TRBD1 (5 bases). Germline assignment: CDR1 MDHEN and CDR2 SYDVKM. The CDR3 extends over 14 amino acids. Between the trimmed V and J ends, which lost 5 bases and 1 base, there was a span of 11 bases. The CDR3 sequence is CASSPPTVNYGYTF. CDR3 bases: TGTGCCAGCAGTCCTCCGACAGTTAACTATGGCTACACCTTC.

The J gene is TRBJ2-1, the V gene TRBV6-5, with D tentatively TRBD1 or TRBD2 (6 bases each). V lost 6 bases and J lost 9, with 21 bases in between. Germline CDR1 MNHEY, CDR2 SVGAGI. This CDR3 has 15 amino acids. CDR3 loop: CASSNRPPGAAEQFF. The CDR3 DNA reads TGTGCCAGCAGCAATAGGCCGCCGGGGGCGGCTGAGCAGTTCTTC.

The chain joins TRBV4-1 to TRBJ1-1; D gene unclear. The CDR3 covers 15 residues. Germline V gene sequence: CDR1 MGHRA, CDR2 YSYEKL. V was cut by 3 bases and J by 0 bases, with 11 bases left in between. Written as DNA, the CDR3 is TGCGCCAGCAGCCAGGTACTGGACTTGAACACTGAAGCTTTCTTT. Translated: CASSQVLDLNTEAFF.

This chain connects TRBV21-1 to TRBJ1-5; the D segment call TRBD1 is taken from the table without a DNA check. TRBV21-1 is described as a pseudogene. The CDR3 is 15 amino acids. The CDR3, as DNA: TGTGCCAGTACTAACACAGGGGATAGCAATCAGCCCCAGCATTTT. It specifies CASTNTGDSNQPQHF.

This chain links TRBV27 with TRBJ2-3; TRBD2 agrees at 8 bases. CDR3 size: 18 residues. Per the germline V gene, CDR1 is MNHEY and CDR2 is SMNVEV (reference sequence). Trimming cost V 5 bases and J 0 bases; bases outside gene matches: 13. CDR3 sequence (DNA): TGTGCCAGCAGTCCCCCCATTGGAGCGGGGGCTAGCACAGATACGCAGTATTTT. Translated: CASSPPIGAGASTDTQYF.

The rearrangement links TRBV6-5 to TRBJ2-7, with 8 bases that match TRBD1. The germline gives CDR1 MNHEY, CDR2 SVGAGI. The ends lost 2 bases at V and 3 bases at J; junction bases unmatched: 6. This CDR3 spans 15 amino acids. The CDR3 loop reads CASSYPGQAIYEQYF. The DNA for the CDR3 is TGTGCCAGCAGTTACCCGGGACAGGCCATCTACGAGCAGTACTTC.

The rearrangement links TRBV19 to TRBJ2-7; D might be TRBD2 (7 bases). Germline V CDR1 and CDR2: LNHDA, SQIVND (reference sequence). This CDR3 has 15 amino acids. V lost 1 base and J 4 bases, leaving 14 bases between the germline ends. The CDR3 DNA reads as TGTGCCAGTAGTATAGGCGCGGGGGCGGCATACGAGCAGTACTTC. It specifies CASSIGAGAAYEQYF.

CDR3 sequence reads: CASSLSPGQGVGRSEKLFF. CDR3 in DNA: TGTGCCAGCAGTTTATCGCCCGGACAGGGGGTAGGGAGAAGTGAAAAACTGTTTTTT. The chain links TRBV27 to TRBJ1-4; 10 nucleotides agree with TRBD1. Germline CDR1 is MNHEY and CDR2 is SMNVEV (reference sequence). The CDR3 has 19 amino acids. The V gene end was trimmed by 0 bases and the J gene end by 7 bases; junction bases not matched to a gene: 14.

This chain joins TRBV20-1 and TRBJ2-1; 7 bases are shared with TRBD1. Germline CDR1 DFQATT, CDR2 SNEGSKA (reference sequence). CDR3 length: 14 residues. Trimming removed 6 bases from V and 6 bases from J; junction bases left unmatched: 11. The CDR3 loop reads CSASDRERSNEQFF. The CDR3 region has the DNA TGCAGTGCGAGCGACAGGGAAAGGAGCAATGAGCAGTTCTTC.

The rearrangement uses TRBV28 and TRBJ2-7; possibly TRBD1 or TRBD2 for D (5 bases each). The CDR3 spans 13 residues. Trimming removed 5 bases from V and 4 bases from J, with 12 bases in between. Looked up from germline, CDR1 is MDHEN and CDR2 is SYDVKM. Written as DNA, the CDR3 is TGTGCCAGCAGTGGGACGAATAGGTACGAGCAGTACTTC. Translating gives CASSGTNRYEQYF.

The rearrangement links TRBV27 to TRBJ2-7; D call uncertain. V gave up 2 bases and J gave up 3 bases, with 8 bases separating them. The CDR3 extends over 13 amino acids. The germline CDR1 and CDR2 sequences are MNHEY and SMNVEV (reference sequence). For the CDR3, the DNA is TGTGCCAGCAGTTTAGGCCCCATCTACGAGCAGTACTTC. This translates into CASSLGPIYEQYF.

The V call is TRBV28, the J call TRBJ2-5; possible D gene TRBD1, 5 bases. This CDR3 region has 14 residues. Germline values: CDR1 MDHEN, CDR2 SYDVKM. The V and J ends lost 1 base and 2 bases respectively, with 8 bases between them. The CDR3 DNA reads TGTGCCAGCAGTTTATCAGGGATTCAAGAGACCCAGTACTTC. This codes for CASSLSGIQETQYF.

As concerns this clonotype: A read error may be the cause here, since a much bigger clone is one base away. This chain links TRBV4-2 with TRBJ2-4; 11 bases align to TRBD2. V lost 1 base to trimming and J lost 13 bases; unmatched junction nucleotides: 9. There are 15 residues in the CDR3. The germline V gene encodes CDR1 LGHNA and CDR2 YNFKEQ. The CDR3 DNA sequence: TGTGCCAGCAGCCAAGGTAGCGGGGGGGCGGAGGTGCAGTACTTC. It codes for CASSQGSGGAEVQYF.

To note about this clonotype: At one end the junction does not follow the germline gene, possibly because of a read error. The chain joins TRBV28 to TRBJ2-3; 7 bases agree with TRBD1. There are 14 residues in the CDR3. The germline V gene has CDR1 MDHEN and CDR2 SYDVKM. The DNA for the CDR3 is TGTGCCAGCAGTCCGCAGGGGGTTCGGTACGAGCAGTACTTT. Residues: CASSPQGVRYEQYF.

Concerning this clonotype itself: A much larger clone differs from this one at a single base, so this may be a read error. This chain connects TRBV2 to TRBJ2-1; D is perhaps TRBD2 (5 bases). V lost 7 bases, J lost 0 bases, and 10 bases lay in between. Germline CDR1 reads SNHLY; CDR2 reads FYNNEI. The CDR3 consists of 14 residues. The CDR3 loop reads CASTRRGSYNEQFF. The CDR3, as DNA: TGTGCCAGCACCAGACGGGGCTCCTACAATGAGCAGTTCTTC. The full variable domain, its missing parts supplied by reference TRBV2 and TRBJ2-1, is EPEVTQTPSHQVTQMGQEVILRCVPISNHLYFYWYRQILGQKVEFLVSFYNNEISEKSEIFDDQFSVERPDGSNFTLKIRSTKLEDSAMYFCASTRRGSYNEQFFGPGTRLTVL.